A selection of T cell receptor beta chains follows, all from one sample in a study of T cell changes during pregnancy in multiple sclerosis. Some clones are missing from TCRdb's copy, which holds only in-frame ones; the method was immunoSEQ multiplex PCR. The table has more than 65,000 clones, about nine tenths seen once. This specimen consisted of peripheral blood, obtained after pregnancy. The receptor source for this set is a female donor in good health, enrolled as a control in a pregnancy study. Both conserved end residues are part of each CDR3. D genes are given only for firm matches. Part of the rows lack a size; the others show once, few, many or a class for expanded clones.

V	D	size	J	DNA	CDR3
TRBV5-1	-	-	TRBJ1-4	TGCGCCAGCAGCTTGGACTTGACTAATGAAAAACTGTTTTTT	CASSLDLTNEKLFF
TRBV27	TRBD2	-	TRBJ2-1	TGTGCCAGCAGTTTATCGATGGGACGGGAGGGGTTCTTC	CASSLSMGREGFF
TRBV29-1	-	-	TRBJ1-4	TGCAGCGTTCACGACAGTGCAACTAATGAAAAACTGTTTTTT	CSVHDSATNEKLFF
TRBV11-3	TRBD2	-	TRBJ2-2	TGTGCCAGCAGCGTTAGCGGGGGGCCCGGGGAGCTGTTTTTT	CASSVSGGPGELFF
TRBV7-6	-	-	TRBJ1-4	TGTGCCAGCAGCTTAGCGCGCCGGGATGAAAAACTGTTTTTT	CASSLARRDEKLFF
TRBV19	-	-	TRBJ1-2	TGTGCCAGTATTGATTGGGGCAGGCTGAGCTATGGCTACACCTTC	CASIDWGRLSYGYTF
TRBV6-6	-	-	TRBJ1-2	TGTGCCAGCAGTTCGAACAGGGTAACGGACTATGGCTACACCTTC	CASSSNRVTDYGYTF
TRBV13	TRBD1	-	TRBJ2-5	TGTGCCAGCAGCGCTCCCGGGACAGGGAAAGAGACCCAGTACTTC	CASSAPGTGKETQYF
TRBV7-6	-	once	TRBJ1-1	TGTGCCAGCAGCCCCCTGGCAGGGGTAGGAACTGAAGCTTTCTTT	CASSPLAGVGTEAFF
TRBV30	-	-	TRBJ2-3	TGTGCCTGGACCCGTTGGCAGGGGATAACAGATACGCAGTATTTT	CAWTRWQGITDTQYF
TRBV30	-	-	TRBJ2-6	TGTGCCTGGAGTGCGCGGGGGGCCAACGTCCTGACTTTC	CAWSARGANVLTF
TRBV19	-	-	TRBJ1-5	TGTGCCAGTAGTGCGACAGCAGGCAATCAGCCCCAGCATTTT	CASSATAGNQPQHF
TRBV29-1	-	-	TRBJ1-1	TGCAGCGTTCGGAGGACGGCCGACACTGAAGCTTTCTTT	CSVRRTADTEAFF
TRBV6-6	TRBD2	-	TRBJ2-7	TGTGCCAGCAACCAGAGGACTAGCGGGGCCGAGCAGTACTTC	CASNQRTSGAEQYF
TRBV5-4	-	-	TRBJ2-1	TGTGCCAGCAGCTTCACAGCTTACAATGAGCAGTTCTTC	CASSFTAYNEQFF
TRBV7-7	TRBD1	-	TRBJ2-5	TGTGCCAGCAGCCGCCAGTTTCAAACCGGGACAGGGTTAGAGACCCAGTACTTC	CASSRQFQTGTGLETQYF
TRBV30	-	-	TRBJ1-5	TGTGCCTGGAGTGTGGGGGGTAATCAGCCCCAGCATTTT	CAWSVGGNQPQHF
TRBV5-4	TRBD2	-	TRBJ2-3	TGTGCCAGCAGCTCCCGGACTAGGCGAGATACGCAGTATTTT	CASSSRTRRDTQYF
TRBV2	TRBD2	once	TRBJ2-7	TGTGCCAGCACATCCGGGACTAGCGGGCCCGAGCAGTACTTC	CASTSGTSGPEQYF
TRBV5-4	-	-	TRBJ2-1	TGTGCCAGCAGCCATCTGGGAGCCTCCTACAATGAGCAGTTCTTC	CASSHLGASYNEQFF
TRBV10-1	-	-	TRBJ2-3	TGCGCCAGCAGTGAGTCGGCCCGCCCCACAGATACGCAGTATTTT	CASSESARPTDTQYF
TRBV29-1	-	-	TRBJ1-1	TGCAGCGTCGCCAAAACCGGGTCAATTAACACTGAAGCTTTCTTT	CSVAKTGSINTEAFF
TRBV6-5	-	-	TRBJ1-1	TGTGCCAGCAGACGACTAACTGAAGCTTTCTTT	CASRRLTEAFF
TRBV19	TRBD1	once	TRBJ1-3	TGTGCCGCCAGTCAGGGGGCCGGAAACACCATATATTTT	CAASQGAGNTIYF
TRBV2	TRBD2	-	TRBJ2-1	TGTGCCAGCAATGGCGGGAGCTCCTACAATGAGCAGTTCTTC	CASNGGSSYNEQFF
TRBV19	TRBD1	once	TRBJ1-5	TGTGCCAGTAAACAGGACAGGGGCAGTTATCAGCCCCAGCATTTT	CASKQDRGSYQPQHF
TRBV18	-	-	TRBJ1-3	TGTGCCAGCTCACCAGGCCACTCTGGAAACACCATATATTTT	CASSPGHSGNTIYF
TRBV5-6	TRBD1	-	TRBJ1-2	TGTGCCAGCAGCAGGGACAGGGCTAACTATGGCTACACCTTC	CASSRDRANYGYTF
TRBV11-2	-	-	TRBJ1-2	TGTGCCAGCAGCCAAACGGGTGGCTACACCTTC	CASSQTGGYTF
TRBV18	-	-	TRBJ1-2	TGTGCCAGCTCACCCCCGGAGGCCCCTGGCTACACCTTC	CASSPPEAPGYTF
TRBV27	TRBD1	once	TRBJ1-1	TGTGCCAGCAGCGAAAGGGGACAGTATGAAGCTTTCTTT	CASSERGQYEAFF
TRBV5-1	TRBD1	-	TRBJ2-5	TGCGCCAGCAGCTTGGACAGGGGCGAGACCCAGTACTTC	CASSLDRGETQYF
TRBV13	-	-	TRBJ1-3	TGTGCCAGCGGGGCCCAGGGCTCTGGAAACACCATATATTTT	CASGAQGSGNTIYF
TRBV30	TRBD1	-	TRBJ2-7	TGTGCCTGGAGTCCCGGACAGGGAGACGAGCAGTACTTC	CAWSPGQGDEQYF
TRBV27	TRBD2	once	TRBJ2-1	TGTGCCAACTCCTTAGTAGCGGGAGACTACAATGAGCAGTTCTTC	CANSLVAGDYNEQFF
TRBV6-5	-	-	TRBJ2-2	TGTGCCAGCACCGAGGGGGACGTCGGGGAGCTGTTTTTT	CASTEGDVGELFF
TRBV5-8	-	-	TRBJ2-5	TGTGCCAGCAGCCCAGGTTCCGGGGAAGAGACCCAGTACTTC	CASSPGSGEETQYF
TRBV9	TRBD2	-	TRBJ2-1	TGTGCCAGCAGCGTAGAGACGGGGGGGCCCCCCAATGAGCAGTTCTTC	CASSVETGGPPNEQFF
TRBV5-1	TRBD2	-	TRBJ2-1	TGCGCCAGCAGTAGCGGGGGGGCTTGGTCCTACAATGAGCAGTTCTTC	CASSSGGAWSYNEQFF
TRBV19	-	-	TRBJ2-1	TGTGCCAGTAGTATTTCCGCTAGCCCGGGGAATGAGCAGTTCTTC	CASSISASPGNEQFF
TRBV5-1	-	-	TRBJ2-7	TGCGCCAGCAGCCATGCGGTAACCTCCTACGAGCAGTACTTC	CASSHAVTSYEQYF
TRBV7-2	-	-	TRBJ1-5	TGTGCCAGCAGCTCAGACGGAGACAATCAGCCCCAGCATTTT	CASSSDGDNQPQHF
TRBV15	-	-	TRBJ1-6	TGTGCCACCAGCAGAGTCCGGGTGGATTCACCCCTCCACTTT	CATSRVRVDSPLHF
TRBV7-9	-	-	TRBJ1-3	TGTGCCAGCAGCTCCCTCAGAGGATCGGCTGGAAACACCATATATTTT	CASSSLRGSAGNTIYF
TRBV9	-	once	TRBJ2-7	TGTGCCAGCAGCACTTCCGGGGATTCGGTGAGCGAGCAGTACTTC	CASSTSGDSVSEQYF
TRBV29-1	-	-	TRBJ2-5	TGCAGCGTTGTAATAGGGGTGCGGGAGACCCAGTACTTC	CSVVIGVRETQYF
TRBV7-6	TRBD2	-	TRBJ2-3	TGTGCCAGCAGCTTCCTAGCGGGGGGGCCCAAAGATACGCAGTATTTT	CASSFLAGGPKDTQYF
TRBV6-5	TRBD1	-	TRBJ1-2	TGTGCCAGCAGTCAAATAGCCGGGACAGGCTATGGCTACACCTTC	CASSQIAGTGYGYTF
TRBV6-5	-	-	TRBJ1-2	TGTGCCAGCAGTTCGGAGGGACGAGGCTACACCTTC	CASSSEGRGYTF
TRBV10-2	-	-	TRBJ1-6	TGCGCCAGCAGTCGGACAGAGGGTGTTTCACCCCTCCACTTT	CASSRTEGVSPLHF
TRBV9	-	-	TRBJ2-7	TGTGCCAGCAGCGTAGCGGCTAGCTCATACGAGCAGTACTTC	CASSVAASSYEQYF
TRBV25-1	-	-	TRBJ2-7	TGTGCCAGCAGCGGGGGGTCAGGGGAGGCCTACGAGCAGTACTTC	CASSGGSGEAYEQYF
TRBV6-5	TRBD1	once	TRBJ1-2	TGTGCCAGCTCGTCAGGGGGCTATAGGGGCTACACCTTC	CASSSGGYRGYTF
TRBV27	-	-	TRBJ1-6	TGTGCCAGCAGTCTACCTAGACAGGCTTTTAGCTCCTATAATTCACCCCTCCACTTT	CASSLPRQAFSSYNSPLHF
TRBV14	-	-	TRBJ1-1	TGTGCCAGCAGCCAAGTACGGGGGGGGAACACTGAAGCTTTCTTT	CASSQVRGGNTEAFF
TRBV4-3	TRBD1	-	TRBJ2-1	TGCGCCAGCAGCCGAGGACAGGGAAGGTCCTACAATGAGCAGTTCTTC	CASSRGQGRSYNEQFF
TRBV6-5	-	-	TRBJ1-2	TGTGCCAGCAGTTACCGGGGGAGCTACACCTTC	CASSYRGSYTF
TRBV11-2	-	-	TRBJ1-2	TGTGCCAGCAGCCGGACAAACCTTAACTATGGCTACACCTTC	CASSRTNLNYGYTF
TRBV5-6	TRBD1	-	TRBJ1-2	TGTGCCAGCAGCTCCTCGGGACAGGGGGCACGGGGCTACACCTTC	CASSSSGQGARGYTF
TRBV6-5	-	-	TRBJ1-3	TGTGCCAGCAGGCCTGCGGCAGCCTCTGGAAACACCATATATTTT	CASRPAAASGNTIYF